Described below is a single TCR beta chain sequence and its context. It has no known antigen specificity. The sample holds no much larger clone one base away, and base qualities are not on file. These data belong to a study of cytomegalovirus exposure and HLA in healthy donors (dated by TCRdb to about 2017). Turning to the overall study: According to an earlier analysis of a few hundred of the donors, some 180 million T cells yielded roughly 110 million unique TCR beta sequences and approximately 300 Gb of sequence data. Typing coverage differed by locus: A, B, C, DRB1 and DQB1 were typed in about 620-640 donors, DQA1 in 522, DPA1 in some 610, and DPB1 in just under 480. In addition to the first cohort of 666 subjects, a separate validation cohort of 120 different subjects was used. A later genetic analysis took genome-wide SNP genotypes for about three fifths of the roughly 700 donors and used that subset as a discovery cohort. Rather than using new phenotypic data, the later analysis identified candidate immune exposures from TCR beta sequences and from how often those sequences occurred across donors. About 280 gigabases of sequencing data and 70 million to 100 million unique TCR sequences made up an early release that covered about 640 HLA-typed donors. Roughly five DR-DQ haplotypes were handled as single units for association and clustering because linkage in the cohort was strong. Alongside the repertoire data, information on donor age, sex, ethnicity and CMV serostatus was compiled. The genetic ancestry cluster associated with self-reported Caucasian donors included approximately 85% of the approximately 430 genotyped donors. HLA typing covered class I and class II loci at four-digit resolution. The aim of the study was to test whether cataloging public T cell receptors could identify signatures of past pathogen exposure. The study profiled the T cell repertoires of 550 to 700 subjects by immunosequencing and related them to cytomegalovirus serostatus. The study combined high-throughput TCR immunosequencing, statistical association of individual TCRs with disease status, and machine learning to predict cytomegalovirus infection status. An earlier analysis of some 500 of the donors used high-throughput TCR beta sequencing to judge whether each TCR beta V gene segment behaved as functional or pseudogenic. Among some 410 genotyped donors of the cohort, an average of approximately 240,000 unique TCR beta nucleotide sequences were sequenced per donor, 15% to 20% of them non-productive. Every repertoire in the discovery cohort had been generated on one and the same sequencing platform. A later analysis re-analyzed previously published TCR beta repertoires from 666 donors and added high-resolution HLA genotyping to study TCR occurrence patterns.

The cohort consisted of some 670 healthy bone marrow donors. Cohort members were all nominally healthy when sampled, although unrecorded immune exposures were likely present. The donor tested CMV seropositive, placing the donor among the 289 seropositive members of the cohort. A peripheral blood sample was collected from each donor, and TCR beta sequencing was performed on peripheral blood mononuclear cells. The Qiagen DNeasy Blood Extraction Kit was used to extract genomic DNA from the blood cell samples. V is shortened by 5 bases, J by 2 bases, and the region joining them spans 15 bases. The cysteine opens and the phenylalanine closes a CDR3 of 14 amino acids. Only the CDR3 region is kept as DNA, spanning 42 bases read in frame from base 1. CDR1 GTSNPN and CDR2 SVGIG are derived from the germline V gene (reference sequence). The method was the immunoSEQ multiplex PCR assay. The multiplex PCR relied on a mix of 60 forward primers for TCR Vbeta segments and 13 reverse primers for TCR Jbeta segments. The CDR3 region of rearranged TCR beta genes was amplified from genomic DNA by a multiplex PCR assay. The Illumina HiSeq System was used to sequence the amplified TCR beta libraries as 87-base-pair reads. The authors' analysis ran thus. A later analysis counted approximately 74 million unique TCR beta chains across the 550 to 750 repertoires, and some 11 million of these chains were shared by at least two donors. To remove PCR and sequencing errors, raw reads were error-corrected and collapsed into unique sequences using a nearest-neighbor algorithm that merged closely related sequences. To assign V, D and J gene segments, CDR3 sequences were aligned to IMGT reference sequences. For a sequence to be retained, a match of at least six nucleotides was required to both a V gene segment and a J gene segment. A rearrangement counted as productive if the CDR3 had no stop codons and remained in frame with V and J, and every other rearrangement counted as non-productive. Following IMGT convention, CDR3 was defined as the stretch from the second conserved V-encoded cysteine up to the conserved J-encoded phenylalanine. In an earlier analysis of around 640 of the donors, sequences lacking an unambiguous match to a single V gene segment were excluded. In an earlier analysis of approximately 590 of the donors, V segments were called functional above 56.7% productive rearrangements and were called segregating when the between-donor standard deviation exceeded 5%. A statistical classification framework was built for diagnosing cytomegalovirus status from the catalog of TCR beta chain sequences. In a later analysis, V and J genes were assigned by comparing TCR nucleotide sequences against IMGT/GENE-DB human TR gene sequences. In a later analysis, CDR3 sequences and most-parsimonious VDJ recombination scenarios were assigned using the TCRdist pipeline. In a later analysis, every TCR beta chain was defined by the combination of its CDR3 amino acid sequence and its V-gene family, and reads without a unique V-gene family were dropped. A later analysis removed 600 or so highly shared, low-generation-probability nucleotide sequences to deal with suspected cross-contamination and a sequencing artifact. In a later analysis, a clonal expansion index was calculated for each public chain from normalized within-repertoire ranks of inferred template counts. In a later analysis, generation probabilities were computed using a VDJ recombination model fitted to out-of-frame rearrangements, and the results were checked against IGoR. In a later analysis, TCR-TCR, TCR-HLA and TCR-CMV co-occurrence was scored with hypergeometric tests, and a repertoire-size bias correction was applied to TCR pairs. A later analysis estimated false discovery rates by permuting HLA or CMV assignments 20 times. In a later analysis, co-occurring TCRs were grouped using DBSCAN, with TCRdist sequence similarity added in when clustering inside HLA-allele-positive subsets. Repertoires with fewer than 30,000 or more than 120,000 public chains, plus five repertoires with anomalous nucleotide sharing, were excluded from co-occurrence clustering. What TCRdb holds here is the immuneACCESS table cut down to in-frame rearrangements. Part of the clones is not present; checked against another copy, under half of the missing clones reflect an unresolved V gene, and the others are unexplained. The V and J calls and clone size were taken over from that table, and D and trimming were inferred from the DNA. The sample records over 150,000 clones, around 81% of which are singletons. The ten largest clones capture 5.6% of the sample.

Broad study findings and their caveats: Immune exposure information for the cohort was limited to CMV serostatus. A later genetic analysis associated a missense DCLRE1C variant with V-gene and J-gene trimming of TCR beta chains, and an independent cohort replicated the association. A later analysis found that HLA-associated TCR beta chains were more clonally expanded and had lower generation probabilities than equally common non-associated chains. At a false discovery rate of 0.05, a later analysis linked approximately 18,000 TCR beta sequences to specific HLA alleles. Presence/absence analyses assumed roughly uniform sequencing depth across donors, an assumption that may not hold. Only TCR beta chains were sequenced in this cohort, and the absence of alpha or paired-chain data limited detectable features. A further reported finding was that TCR beta sequences accurately predicted the HLA-A and HLA-B alleles for most subjects in the first cohort. Correlated functional status among segregating V segments might be attributable to linkage disequilibrium, but an unknown experimental factor could not be ruled out. When HLA alleles, especially DR and DQ, strongly co-occurred, TCR associations were difficult to assign to individual alleles. In a later analysis, several top co-occurrence clusters were reported to appear linked to parvovirus B19, influenza, CMV and Epstein-Barr virus. Across donors, most TCR sequences were observed very rarely, whereas some public TCRs were present in many individuals. Cytomegalovirus status was reported to be diagnosed by the classifier with high specificity and sensitivity in both the original and validation cohorts. An earlier analysis of approximately 500 of the donors showed that most TCR beta V segments appeared in productive rearrangements either about 87% or about 30% of the time, which broadly matched IMGT annotations. A later genetic analysis reported fewer N-insertions in productive TCRs among donors in an Asian-associated ancestry cluster than the roughly 700-donor mean. It was suggested by the authors that the approach could potentially be generalized to other disease states and immunological phenotypes. In vitro tests confirmed that a few of the cytomegalovirus-associated TCR beta chains recognize cytomegalovirus antigens. In a later analysis, TCR association rates were found to vary across HLA loci, with the most associated TCRs seen for DRB1 alleles and the fewest for HLA-C alleles. A total of 150 to 200 TCR beta chains were listed by the study as associated with cytomegalovirus. Roughly 17 rarely observed V segments, including chromosome 9 orphons, were excluded from the earlier analysis of some 590 of the donors because counts were too low. The 87-base-pair reads could not distinguish some IMGT-functional V segments, including TRBV6-2 and TRBV6-3, so those segments were excluded. A cluster of highly shared sequence variants was judged likely to be a technical artifact of the sequencing pipeline. HLA typing was unavailable for some donors at each locus, so association tests used only the typed subset. Most CMV-associated TCR beta chains appeared to be HLA-restricted in a later analysis, and the HLA associations seemed to be driven largely by CMV exposure.

This TCR derives from a woman in her thirties or forties in good health and CMV-seropositive. The receptor chain draws on TRBV30 and TRBJ2-5; TRBD1 might be the D gene, on 7 matching bases. Source material: PBMCs. The CDR3 is CAWGAGGIQETQYF. At the DNA level, the sequence is TGTGCCTGGGGGGCAGGGGGGATTCAAGAGACCCAGTACTTC.